Listed here are 10 T cell receptor beta chains from one sample, sequenced in a study of T cells in Graves' hyperthyroidism and ophthalmopathy. Amplified TCR beta CDR3 regions derived from RNA transcripts. TCR CDR3 regions were first amplified by RT-PCR with HTBI primers. MiXCR, run by TCRdb on the multiplex PCR reads, gives a single entry per CDR3 protein. The top ten clones hold 15% to 20% of a sample with a few hundred thousand distinct CDR3 sequences, over 12% of them seen once. The sequenced sample was blood. The receptor set was obtained from a woman aged 55-70 years with Graves' ophthalmopathy.

This clonotype was counted ten times or more. The genes are TRBV11-2 and TRBJ2-3; TRBD2 might be the D (6 bases). This CDR3 region has 14 residues. Trimming left V 9 bases short and J 6 bases short, with 19 bases between. Germline values: CDR1 SGHAT, CDR2 FQNNGV. CDR3 sequence reads: CASSPGLTGDTQYF. The CDR3 DNA reads as TGTGCCAGTTCTCCGGGACTTACGGGGGATACGCAGTATTTT.

This clonotype has only a few counts. The chain has TRBV28 and TRBJ2-1, with D perhaps being TRBD1 or TRBD2 (5 bases each). V lost 8 bases and J 8 bases, leaving 10 bases between the germline ends. CDR1 and CDR2 (germline): MDHEN, SYDVKM. The CDR3 spans 11 residues. The CDR3 DNA is TGTGCCAGCTTAACGGGGCATGAGCAGTTCTTC. It is translated as CASLTGHEQFF.

With respect to this clonotype: This may be a read error, as it is one base from a much larger clone. This is likely a read error, given that the CDR3 carries no conserved phenylalanine or tryptophan at its end. V gene TRBV15 combines with J gene TRBJ2-7; D unclear. There are 14 residues in the CDR3. Deletions cut 0 bases from V and 0 bases from J, with 6 bases between. Germline V gene lookup returns CDR1 LNHNV and CDR2 YYDKDF (reference sequence). This chain's CDR3 is CATSRDIASYEQYS. CDR3 sequence (DNA): TGTGCCACCAGCAGAGATATAGCCTCCTACGAGCAGTACTCC.

This clonotype was recorded many times. The chain couples TRBV11-3 to TRBJ2-2; 8 nucleotides align to TRBD2. From germline, CDR1 is SGHNT and CDR2 YENEEA. The length of the CDR3 is 16 residues. V was pared by 6 bases and J by 1 base, with 7 bases of the junction left unmatched. CDR3 sequence (DNA): TGTGCCAGCAGTTCAAGCAGCGGGAGGAACACCGGGGAGCTGTTTTTT. Translating gives CASSSSSGRNTGELFF.

This chain joins TRBV6-1 and TRBJ1-4, with 12 bases identical to TRBD1. CDR3 length: 17 residues. Germline CDR1 and CDR2: MNHNS and SASEGT. Trimming removed 5 bases from V and 2 bases from J; junction bases left unmatched: 6. The DNA of the CDR3 is TGTGCCAGCAGTTACGCGGGACAGGGGGCTACTAATGAAAAACTGTTTTTT. It yields the protein CASSYAGQGATNEKLFF.

There are many counts of this clonotype. The chain has TRBV20-1 and TRBJ2-3; 8 bases align to TRBD2. V gave up 0 bases and J gave up 2 bases; unmatched junction bases: 10. The germline V gene encodes CDR1 DFQATT and CDR2 SNEGSKA (reference sequence). This CDR3 contains 17 residues. DNA for the CDR3: TGCAGTGCTAGAGACTCTCGAGGCGGGAGGACCACAGATACGCAGTATTTT. As protein: CSARDSRGGRTTDTQYF.

In this sample, this clonotype turned up a few times. The chain joins TRBV18 to TRBJ2-7; 8 positions agree with TRBD1. The CDR3 length is 15 residues. Losses at the gene ends were 2 bases for V and 7 bases for J; bases not matched to a gene: 10. Germline V gene lookup returns CDR1 KGHSH and CDR2 LQKENI. The CDR3 DNA sequence: TGTGCCAGCTCACCAACTCCTGACAGGGGCGGGGAGCAGTACTTC. Encoded protein: CASSPTPDRGGEQYF.

This clonotype was counted between two and nine times. The chain couples TRBV20-1 to TRBJ1-5, with 7 bases matching TRBD1. Germline V gene sequence: CDR1 DFQATT, CDR2 SNEGSKA (reference sequence). This CDR3 is 15 amino acids long. J gave up 5 bases and V 0 bases, and 7 bases lay outside the gene matches. CDR3 bases: TGCAGTGCTAGAGAGGGCAGGGACAGCCATCAGCCCCAGCATTTT. Amino acids: CSAREGRDSHQPQHF.

The V gene is TRBV9, the J gene TRBJ2-3; D might be TRBD1 (6 bases). V shed 4 bases and J shed 2 bases, with 8 bases lying between them. The germline gives CDR1 SGDLS, CDR2 YYNGEE. The CDR3 contains 13 residues. This CDR3 is CASSPGHTDTQYF. The CDR3 DNA reads as TGTGCCAGCAGCCCGGGACACACAGATACGCAGTATTTT.

This clonotype was seen a handful of times. This chain links TRBV19 with TRBJ2-4; D is possibly TRBD2 (6 bases). Per germline, CDR1 LNHDA and CDR2 SQIVND (reference sequence). The CDR3 has 15 residues. Trimming removed 4 bases from V and 0 bases from J, with 10 bases in between. This CDR3 reads CASSTAGLAKNIQYF. CDR3 sequence (DNA): TGTGCCAGTAGTACGGCGGGGTTAGCCAAAAACATTCAGTACTTC.